One sample yielded the 12 T cell receptor beta chains listed below, sequenced in a study of blood T cell repertoires in COVID-19. Clones were sequenced by immunoSEQ multiplex PCR, and TCRdb holds only the in-frame ones, with some missing. The sample gives roughly 290,000 clones, approximately 89% of which show up once; approximately 7.8% is in the top ten. The sample taken for sequencing was peripheral blood. These receptors came from a woman aged 45-59 years who had recovered from COVID-19.

This clone was detected once. CDR3 region: CAWSVSRNSPLHF. CDR3 coding DNA: TGTGCCTGGAGTGTATCCAGAAATTCACCCCTCCACTTT. V and J are TRBV30 and TRBJ1-6; D remains unclear. V shed 0 bases and J shed 7 bases, with 7 bases lying between them. CDR3 length equals 13 residues. Germline V gene lookup returns CDR1 GTSNPN and CDR2 SVGIG (reference sequence).

V and J are TRBV7-6 and TRBJ1-5; 7 bases map to TRBD1. The V gene's germline CDR1 is SGHVS and CDR2 FNYEAQ. With 2 bases clipped from V and 6 bases from J, the junction kept 7 bases outside the gene matches. CDR3 length: 15 residues. CDR3 coding DNA: TGTGCCAGCAGCTTATTCCAGGGGGTGGGTCAGCCCCAGCATTTT. Translated: CASSLFQGVGQPQHF.

V is TRBV10-3 and J is TRBJ2-5, with 11 bases lining up with TRBD2. The junction had 7 bases not matched to a gene; V was cut back by 6 bases and J by 4 bases. The germline CDR1 and CDR2 sequences are ENHRY and SYGVKD. The CDR3 runs 15 residues. Here the CDR3 DNA reads TGTGCCATCAGACCTAGCGGGGGGTCAGGAGAGACCCAGTACTTC. It is translated as CAIRPSGGSGETQYF.

V and J are TRBV28 and TRBJ1-1; TRBD1 aligns across 8 bases. After removal of 0 bases from V and 2 bases from J, the junction contained 8 bases not matched to a gene. CDR1 is MDHEN and CDR2 is SYDVKM in the germline V gene. The CDR3 sequence is 17 residues long. CDR3 region: CASSLWGTGGYNTEAFF. The CDR3 DNA reads as TGTGCCAGCAGTTTATGGGGGACAGGTGGGTATAACACTGAAGCTTTCTTT.

The J gene is TRBJ2-1, the V gene TRBV5-1; a weak D match, TRBD2 (5 bases). Germline values: CDR1 SGHRS, CDR2 YFSETQ. The germline V and J ends were trimmed by 4 bases and 0 bases, with 11 bases remaining between them. The CDR3 runs 15 residues. The CDR3 region is CASSPRLHSYNEQFF. CDR3 nucleotide sequence: TGCGCCAGCAGCCCACGACTACACTCCTACAATGAGCAGTTCTTC.

This CDR3 reads CASSVDLGGEVYGYTF. The CDR3 region has the DNA TGTGCCAGCAGCGTAGATTTAGGGGGGGAGGTCTATGGCTACACCTTC. V is TRBV9 and J is TRBJ1-2, with a tentative D call TRBD1 (6 bases). Per the germline V gene, CDR1 is SGDLS and CDR2 is YYNGEE. This CDR3 region has 16 residues. The V end was cut by 0 bases, the J end by 4 bases, with 16 bases between.

V gene TRBV19 combines with J gene TRBJ1-1, with 9 bases aligning to TRBD1. This CDR3 is 13 amino acids long. Germline V CDR1 and CDR2: LNHDA, SQIVND (reference sequence). The V segment lost 8 bases and the J segment 5 bases; nucleotides outside the gene matches: 6. CDR3 bases: TGTGCCAGTCGGACAGGGGCGGGGACTGAAGCTTTCTTT. Its protein is CASRTGAGTEAFF. Supplemented by reference TRBV19 and TRBJ1-1, the full variable domain reads DGGITQSPKYLFRKEGQNVTLSCEQNLNHDAMYWYRQDPGQGLRLIYYSQIVNDFQKGDIAEGYSVSREKKESFPLTVTSAQKNPTAFYLCASRTGAGTEAFFGQGTRLTVV.

The chain couples TRBV10-3 to TRBJ2-2; D may be TRBD1 (6 bases). Trimming stripped 3 bases from V and 3 bases from J, with 11 bases between. Germline CDR1 reads ENHRY; CDR2 reads SYGVKD. The CDR3 spans 15 residues. CDR3 protein: CAISESGGDTGELFF. DNA of the CDR3: TGTGCCATCAGTGAATCTGGGGGCGACACCGGGGAGCTGTTTTTT.

This rearrangement joins TRBV24-1 to TRBJ2-5, with D perhaps matching TRBD2 (6 bases). This CDR3 region has 13 residues. V lost 2 bases and J lost 5, with 8 bases in between. Germline V CDR1 and CDR2: KGHDR, SFDVKD. The CDR3 region has the DNA TGTGCCACCAGTGATTGGGGGGTCGAGACCCAGTACTTC. Protein product: CATSDWGVETQYF.

V usage is TRBV5-4 and J usage is TRBJ2-2; D uncertain. This CDR3 is built from 14 residues. Germline V gene lookup returns CDR1 SGHNT and CDR2 YYREEE (reference sequence). The ends were cut back, 2 bases at V and 5 bases at J, with 10 bases in the middle. In nucleotides, the CDR3 is TGTGCCAGCAGCTTTCGCGAACGGACCGGGGAGCTGTTTTTT. This sequence encodes CASSFRERTGELFF.

CDR3 region: CASTLGTGVPYEQYF. The CDR3 nucleotides are TGTGCCAGCACCTTAGGGACAGGGGTCCCCTACGAGCAGTACTTC. The chain recombines TRBV28 with TRBJ2-7; 10 bases align to TRBD1. Germline-derived CDR1 and CDR2 are MDHEN and SYDVKM. The CDR3 is made up of 15 amino acids. Losses at the gene ends were 7 bases for V and 2 bases for J; bases not matched to a gene: 8.

Ten or more counts support this clone. The chain is built from TRBV6-5 and TRBJ1-5; 7 nucleotides agree with TRBD1. The CDR3 is made up of 13 amino acids. CDR1 is MNHEY and CDR2 is SVGAGI in the germline V gene. The junction had 6 bases not matched to a gene; V was cut back by 8 bases and J by 5 bases. The CDR3 nucleotides are TGTGCCAGCGGCCCGGGACAGTATCAGCCCCAGCATTTT. Translating gives CASGPGQYQPQHF.